The rows below give T cell receptor beta chains drawn from one sample of a study of cytomegalovirus exposure and HLA in healthy donors. The data were produced by immunoSEQ multiplex PCR, yet TCRdb's version contains in-frame clones alone and is incomplete. Of some 120,000 clones in the sample, approximately 72% were seen once. Sequencing input: PBMCs. The receptors originated from a woman in her forties or fifties in good health and CMV-seropositive. Each CDR3 is given with its conserved first and last residue. The D gene is left open where the match is weak. For some rows the clone size is stated as once, few or many, or as a class when expanded; others skip it.

v_call	clone_size	j_call	d_call	cdr3_nt	cdr3_aa
TRBV2	NA	TRBJ1-1	TRBD1	TGTGCCACCCGAACGACAGGGACTGAAGCTTTCTTT	CATRTTGTEAFF
TRBV9	NA	TRBJ1-2	TRBD1	TGTGCCAGCAGCGTAGGCCCAAGGACAGGTCTCTATGGCTACACCTTC	CASSVGPRTGLYGYTF
TRBV6-1	NA	TRBJ2-1	NA	TGTGCCAGCAGTGAGCGAGCCTACAATGAGCAGTTCTTC	CASSERAYNEQFF
TRBV4-2	NA	TRBJ1-5	NA	TGTGCCAGCGCCGAACACGACGGGTCCCAATACAATCAGCCCCAGCATTTT	CASAEHDGSQYNQPQHF
TRBV11-2	NA	TRBJ2-7	NA	TGTGCCAGCTTAGGAGGCCTCTACGAGCAGTACTTC	CASLGGLYEQYF
TRBV5-1	NA	TRBJ2-5	NA	TGCGCCAGCAGCTTGGCTACAGCACAAGAGACCCAGTACTTC	CASSLATAQETQYF
TRBV19	NA	TRBJ1-4	TRBD1	TGTGCCAGTAGTACCCTAGACAGGGTTAATGAAAAACTGTTTTTT	CASSTLDRVNEKLFF
TRBV2	NA	TRBJ2-1	TRBD2	TGTGCCAGCAGTGAAATGAGGGCGGGGGGCCGCGAGCAGTTCTTC	CASSEMRAGGREQFF
TRBV10-3	NA	TRBJ1-2	TRBD1	TGTGCCATCAGTACAGGGGGAGATGGCTACACCTTC	CAISTGGDGYTF
TRBV19	NA	TRBJ2-2	NA	TGTGCCAGTAGTATGGTTAGCGACGCCGGGGAGCTGTTTTTT	CASSMVSDAGELFF
TRBV9	NA	TRBJ1-1	NA	TGTGCCAGCAGCGTAAGTGGAGGGGAATACACTGAAGCTTTCTTT	CASSVSGGEYTEAFF
TRBV5-1	once	TRBJ2-3	NA	TGCGCCAGCAGCTTGGATCAGGGCCCAGATACGCAGTATTTT	CASSLDQGPDTQYF
TRBV6-1	NA	TRBJ1-5	NA	TGTGCCAGCAGCCCCCCCACGGTTAGCAATCAGCCCCAGCATTTT	CASSPPTVSNQPQHF
TRBV4-1	NA	TRBJ1-4	TRBD1	TGCGCCAGCAGCTGGGGACAGCCAACTAATGAAAAACTGTTTTTT	CASSWGQPTNEKLFF
TRBV5-1	NA	TRBJ1-1	TRBD1	TGCGCCAGCAGCTTCGAGGGGGCGAACACTGAAGCTTTCTTT	CASSFEGANTEAFF
TRBV11-3	NA	TRBJ2-5	TRBD2	TGTGCCAGCAGCGAACTAGCGGGGGAACTGGTGACCCAGTACTTC	CASSELAGELVTQYF
TRBV5-4	NA	TRBJ2-1	TRBD2	TGTGCCAGCAGCCGGGGAGGGGGTCCTAGCGGGGGGGTATACAATGAGCAGTTCTTC	CASSRGGGPSGGVYNEQFF
TRBV4-1	NA	TRBJ1-4	NA	TGCGCCAGCAGCCAAGAAATCCATCAGGAAAAACTGTTTTTT	CASSQEIHQEKLFF
TRBV2	NA	TRBJ1-2	TRBD1	TGTGCCAGCAGTACCCGGGACAGGAGATTCTCCTATGGCTACACCTTC	CASSTRDRRFSYGYTF
TRBV4-1	NA	TRBJ2-1	TRBD2	TGCGCCAGCAGCCCTCGGACTAGCGGGAGCTCCTACAATGAGCAGTTCTTC	CASSPRTSGSSYNEQFF
TRBV9	NA	TRBJ2-3	NA	TGTGCCAGCAGCCCGCGGATCGAGGGTTATACGCAGTATTTT	CASSPRIEGYTQYF
TRBV27	NA	TRBJ2-7	NA	TGTGCCAGCAGTTTATCGAATGGGGAGACGTCCTACGAGCAGTACTTC	CASSLSNGETSYEQYF
TRBV4-3	hyperexpanded	TRBJ2-3	NA	TGCGCCAGCAGCCAAGTTCCAGGGCCCACAGATACGCAGTATTTT	CASSQVPGPTDTQYF
TRBV30	NA	TRBJ1-1	NA	TGTGCCTGGAGTGTACCTGGGCTCTTGATTGTTGAAGCTTTCTTT	CAWSVPGLLIVEAFF
TRBV9	NA	TRBJ2-7	NA	TGTGCCAGCAGCGGGGTGGGAGGAAACGAGCAGTACTTC	CASSGVGGNEQYF
TRBV30	NA	TRBJ1-2	NA	TGTGCCTGGAGTGTCATGGGGGCGGGGGGGGCGAGGGGCTACACCTTC	CAWSVMGAGGARGYTF
TRBV29-1	NA	TRBJ2-1	TRBD1	TGCAGCGTTGAATTCAAAACCAGGGGGCATCCCTACAATGAGCAGTTCTTC	CSVEFKTRGHPYNEQFF
TRBV4-1	few	TRBJ2-1	TRBD2	TGCGCCAGCAGCCAATCCCGGACTAGCGGGCCTTACAATGAGCAGTTCTTC	CASSQSRTSGPYNEQFF
TRBV30	NA	TRBJ1-2	NA	TGTGCCTGGAGTGGGATAGGGGTCTCTGGCTACACCTTC	CAWSGIGVSGYTF
TRBV7-2	NA	TRBJ2-1	TRBD2	TGTGCCAGCAGCTGGACTAGCGTAAGGTTCGATGAGCAGTTCTTC	CASSWTSVRFDEQFF
TRBV27	NA	TRBJ2-7	NA	TGTGCCAGCAGTTTAACCCCAGGAATGTACGAGCAGTACTTC	CASSLTPGMYEQYF
TRBV5-1	NA	TRBJ1-1	TRBD1	TGCGCCAGCAGCTCCGCCGGGACAGGGGCAGGGAACACTGAAGCTTTCTTT	CASSSAGTGAGNTEAFF
TRBV15	NA	TRBJ1-6	NA	TGTGCCACCAGCATTGATCGGGGGGGCGGTTTTGGGAGCTCCTATAATTCACCCCTCCACTTT	CATSIDRGGGFGSSYNSPLHF
TRBV9	NA	TRBJ1-1	NA	TGTGCCAGCAGCGTATCCCCCTTTACAGGAGAAACTGAAGCTTTCTTT	CASSVSPFTGETEAFF
TRBV30	NA	TRBJ2-2	NA	TGTGCCTGGAGACCACAGGCAGTTACCGGGGAGCTGTTTTTT	CAWRPQAVTGELFF
TRBV18	NA	TRBJ2-1	TRBD2	TGTGCCAGCTCACCGGCCGGGACTAGCGGGGGGGCCCGTGAGCAGTTCTTC	CASSPAGTSGGAREQFF
TRBV30	NA	TRBJ2-5	TRBD1	TGTGCCTGGTTCAAACAGGGGGCATTAGAGACCCAGTACTTC	CAWFKQGALETQYF
TRBV27	NA	TRBJ1-2	TRBD1	TGTGCCAGCAGACGGGGAGGACAGGGGCGCCGGGGCTACACCTTC	CASRRGGQGRRGYTF
TRBV6-6	NA	TRBJ2-5	NA	TGTGCCAGCAGTTACAACGCTGACTCCTTAGAGACCCAGTACTTC	CASSYNADSLETQYF
TRBV27	NA	TRBJ2-1	TRBD2	TGTGCCAGCAGTCTAGGGACTAGCGGACGATACAATGAGCAGTTCTTC	CASSLGTSGRYNEQFF
TRBV19	few	TRBJ1-5	NA	TGTGCCAGTAGTATCGAGAGCAATCAGCCCCAGCATTTT	CASSIESNQPQHF
TRBV27	NA	TRBJ2-1	TRBD1	TGTGCCAGCAGTTTATGGACAGGCTACAATGAGCAGTTCTTC	CASSLWTGYNEQFF
TRBV7-8	NA	TRBJ1-1	NA	TGTGCCAGCAGCTTAACAGGTACAGGTGAAGCTTTCTTT	CASSLTGTGEAFF
TRBV18	NA	TRBJ1-2	TRBD1	TGTGCCAGCTCACCCTCACAGGGGGGGGGAGACGGCTACACCTTC	CASSPSQGGGDGYTF
TRBV19	NA	TRBJ2-3	TRBD1	TGTGCGGGGGAACCGGGACAGGGGGAGGGAGATACGCAGTATTTT	CAGEPGQGEGDTQYF
TRBV7-8	few	TRBJ2-3	TRBD1	TGTGCCAGCAGCCGACAGGGGATTAGAACAGATACGCAGTATTTT	CASSRQGIRTDTQYF